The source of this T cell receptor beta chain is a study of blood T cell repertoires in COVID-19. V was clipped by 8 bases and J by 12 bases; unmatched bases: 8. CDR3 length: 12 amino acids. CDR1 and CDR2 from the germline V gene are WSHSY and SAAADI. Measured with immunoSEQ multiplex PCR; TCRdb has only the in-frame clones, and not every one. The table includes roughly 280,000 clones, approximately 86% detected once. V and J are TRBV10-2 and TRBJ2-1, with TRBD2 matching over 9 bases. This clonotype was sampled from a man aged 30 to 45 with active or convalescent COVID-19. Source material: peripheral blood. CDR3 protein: CASGSPSGAQFF. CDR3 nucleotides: TGCGCCAGCGGAAGCCCTAGCGGGGCGCAGTTCTTC.